This TCR beta chain came from a study of Ad26.COV2.S vaccination and SARS-CoV-2 variants (dated by TCRdb to about 2021). At the level of the whole study: Donors in the vaccine arm were drawn from COV1001, a multicentre, randomized, double-blind, placebo-controlled phase I-IIa trial testing Ad26.COV2.S in healthy adults. Ad26.COV2.S was administered intramuscularly at a dose of 5x10^10 or 1x10^11 viral particles, either as one shot or as two shots given 56 days apart. TCRbeta repertoire sequencing was used to assess the specificity and breadth of SARS-CoV-2-reactive T cell receptors after Ad26.COV2.S vaccination. The TCR-sequenced set comprised around 30 samples: some 20 Ad26.COV2.S vaccine recipients, 5 placebo recipients and 8 SARS-CoV-2 convalescent individuals. Participants in the trial were split at random into five groups of five each, receiving low-dose or high-dose Ad26.COV2.S once or twice, or else placebo on both occasions. Investigators did not know the trial group allocation while performing experiments and assessing outcomes. General findings and caveats noted by the study authors: After vaccination, substantial breadth of spike-specific CD8+ and CD4+ T cell responses was reported. The study was not powered for comparison of responses between vaccine doses or regimens. The authors noted that the TCR breadth and depth analyses may have underestimated total T cell responses. Non-spike TCR breadth was comparable between vaccine and placebo recipients, consistent with the vaccine containing only spike. Ad26.COV2.S recipients had higher spike-specific TCR breadth than placebo recipients (P = 0.0014).

The sample's treatment or condition, from its label and the paper: some 19 received Ad26.COV2.S at low or high dose, single or two shots; 5 received placebo; per-sample allocation not given. Repertoires of vaccine and placebo recipients were sequenced from samples taken on day 63 after the first injection. In Cohort 1b, about two dozen adults aged 18-55 years were enrolled at a single site in Boston, USA, between 29 July and 7 August 2020. Ad26.COV2.S was a replication-incompetent adenovirus type 26 vector expressing a prefusion-stabilized SARS-CoV-2 spike protein from the original Wuhan strain. From V the trimming removes 7 bases and from J it removes 3 bases, while the gene matches leave 9 bases of the junction unaccounted for. The CDR3 goes from the cysteine to the phenylalanine over 16 residues. Only CDR3 DNA is held: 48 bases, read in frame from base 1. The CDR1 and CDR2 encoded by the germline V gene are KGHDR and SFDVKD.

TCRbeta CDR3 regions were sequenced with the immunoSEQ Assay. After extraction, genomic DNA underwent amplification by bias-controlled multiplex PCR, followed by high-throughput sequencing. On the study's bioinformatics: To quantify the absolute abundance of each unique TCRbeta CDR3 region, sequences were collapsed and filtered. T cell fraction was estimated by normalization of TCRbeta template counts to usable DNA, with usable DNA being measured through amplification of reference genes present in all nucleated cells. Repertoire TCRs were annotated as SARS-CoV-2-specific when V gene, CDR3 amino acid sequence and J gene were exactly matched to a known reactive TCR set. MIRA supplied the reference SARS-CoV-2 TCR set, which was filtered for enrichment in COVID-19-positive ImmuneCODE repertoires so that public or cross-reactive TCRs were removed. Based on the MIRA antigens, annotated TCRs were further analysed at the level of specific ORF or position within ORF. Breadth was defined as the number of annotated unique rearrangements divided by the total number of unique productive rearrangements, and depth was defined as the summed frequency of the annotated unique rearrangements. Group comparisons of TCR breadth used two-sided Wilcoxon rank-sum tests. This is the immuneACCESS table as TCRdb keeps it, with only in-frame sequences that have V and J called. A part of the clones is gone; compared with another copy, unresolved V genes explain less than half, and the rest is unexplained. V and J calls and clone size come straight from that table; D and trimming were deduced from the DNA. The sample table shows about 420,000 clones, and roughly 90% are seen once. The ten largest account for about 3.6% of the sample.

With regard to this clone: This clone's antigen is unknown. No base quality information exists; no much larger clone differs at one position.

Source: peripheral blood, taken in a trial of Ad26.COV2.S vaccine versus placebo. The rearrangement combines TRBV24-1 with TRBJ2-1; a stretch of 9 junction bases matches TRBD1. The clonotype comes from a person between 18 and 65 years old who received the Ad26.COV2.S COVID-19 vaccine or a placebo. The bases read TGTGCCACCAGCCCGCCCGGGACAGGGTACTACAATGAGCAGTTCTTC. It translates as CATSPPGTGYYNEQFF.